This T cell receptor (beta chain) appears in the sequencing data of a study of shared clonotypes between healthy human individuals. As to this clone: Its matching antigen is unknown.

Assay execution proceeded at the deep level. Assay used: immunoSEQ multiplex PCR; TCRdb lists only in-frame clones, some missing. The sample includes about 1.5 million clones, roughly 98% of them seen just once. Germline V gene lookup returns CDR1 SGDLS and CDR2 YYNGEE. Trimming cost V 9 bases and J 6 bases, with 19 bases left between them. This CDR3 is 13 amino acids long. Overall study results and limits: Large depth notwithstanding, sorted-subset sequencing proved incomplete by rarefaction.

The chain employs TRBV9 and TRBJ2-7; a weak D match, TRBD2 (5 bases). This clonotype originated in a man aged 25-45 years in good health. The specimen sequenced was naive CD4+ T cells sorted from blood. Noted subset: CD45RA+ positively selected. In DNA, the CDR3 is TGTGCCAACCTTTTCCCGGGATCGCTCGAGCAGTACTTC. Translating gives CANLFPGSLEQYF.